The rows below give T cell receptor beta chains drawn from one sample of a study of T cell repertoires in cytomegalovirus infection. Their antigen targets remain unknown. One entry per CDR3 protein, called by TCRdb with MiXCR from the reads. This sample has roughly 110,000 distinct CDR3 sequences, with around 31% found just once. Source: CD8+ T cells from cultured PBMCs, taken from culture after CMV antigen stimulation. The receptors were gathered from a human donor in good health (CMV status not recorded). Some clones in this sample may be carry-over from other donors' samples. Both conserved end residues are part of each CDR3. The D gene is left open where the match is weak. The size entry is marked missing in some rows and otherwise reads once, few, many or a size class.

clone_size d_call j_call v_call cdr3_aa cdr3_nt
NA NA TRBJ2-7 TRBV7-3 CASSYPRGILSYEQYF TGTGCCAGCAGCTATCCCAGAGGGATTCTCTCCTACGAGCAGTACTTC
few NA TRBJ1-1 TRBV10-3 CAISDESLAGYTEAFF TGTGCCATCAGTGACGAGAGTCTTGCGGGGTACACTGAAGCTTTCTTT
few NA TRBJ2-5 TRBV7-9 CASSSNEETQYF TGTGCCAGCAGCTCCAATGAGGAGACCCAGTACTTC
NA NA TRBJ1-1 TRBV7-2 CASSVGVRNTEAFF TGTGCCAGCAGCGTCGGGGTTCGGAACACTGAAGCTTTCTTT
many TRBD1 TRBJ1-2 TRBV6-6 CASRLDRGAGYTF TGTGCCAGCAGGTTGGACAGGGGGGCTGGCTACACCTTC
NA NA TRBJ2-5 TRBV7-9 CASSETRDPQYF TGTGCCAGCAGCGAAACTCGGGATCCCCAGTACTTC
few NA TRBJ2-7 TRBV15 CATSREGMRTVSYEQYF TGTGCCACCAGCAGAGAGGGGATGAGGACAGTCTCCTACGAGCAGTACTTC
few NA TRBJ2-3 TRBV7-2 CASSLQGFLDTQYF TGTGCCAGCAGCCTACAGGGATTTTTAGATACGCAGTATTTT
many NA TRBJ1-2 TRBV7-8 CASSIGYGYTF TGTGCCAGCTCAATAGGGTATGGCTACACCTTC
NA NA TRBJ1-5 TRBV28 CASSFPTNQPQHF TGTGCCAGCAGTTTCCCGACAAATCAGCCCCAGCATTTT
few NA TRBJ2-1 TRBV12-3/TRBV12-4 CASSLVSAGANEQFF TGTGCCAGCAGTTTAGTGTCAGCCGGAGCCAATGAGCAGTTCTTC
many NA TRBJ2-7 TRBV7-2 CASSLARNSLEQYF TGTGCCAGCAGCTTAGCCCGGAACTCCCTCGAGCAGTACTTC
few NA TRBJ2-6 TRBV18 CASSRTSPAGANVLTF TGTGCCAGCTCACGGACCTCCCCGGCCGGGGCCAACGTCCTGACTTTC
many NA TRBJ2-7 TRBV7-8 CASSLAFGVAYEQYF TGTGCCAGCAGCTTAGCGTTCGGGGTCGCCTACGAGCAGTACTTC
NA TRBD1 TRBJ1-5 TRBV7-8 CAIWVQGASNQPQHF TGTGCCATCTGGGTGCAGGGGGCTTCCAATCAGCCCCAGCATTTT
NA NA TRBJ2-1 TRBV7-3 CASSLTGGAGGEQFF TGTGCCAGCAGCTTAACAGGGGGCGCGGGAGGTGAGCAGTTCTTC
few NA TRBJ2-1 TRBV7-2 CASSYPGYNEQFF TGTGCCAGCAGCTACCCGGGCTACAATGAGCAGTTCTTC
many TRBD1 TRBJ1-5 TRBV7-2 CASSFSTGGSNQPQHF TGTGCCAGCAGCTTCTCGACAGGGGGAAGCAATCAGCCCCAGCATTTT
few NA TRBJ2-3 TRBV7-9 CASSLLLGGADTQYF TGTGCCAGCAGCTTATTACTCGGGGGAGCAGATACGCAGTATTTT
once NA TRBJ2-7 TRBV20-1 CSARRTGSYEQYF TGCAGTGCTAGACGTACAGGTTCCTACGAGCAGTACTTC
NA TRBD1 TRBJ2-3 TRBV7-2 CASSPRGLYTDTQYF TGTGCCAGCAGCCCCAGGGGGCTGTACACAGATACGCAGTATTTT
many TRBD1 TRBJ1-3 TRBV2 CASGWDRGDLGNTIYF TGTGCCAGCGGATGGGACAGGGGAGACCTTGGAAACACCATATATTTT
many TRBD2 TRBJ2-3 TRBV7-2 CASSRRPSGGGTDTQYF TGTGCCAGCAGCCGACGCCCTAGCGGGGGGGGCACAGATACGCAGTATTTT
NA NA TRBJ2-7 TRBV11-2 CASSLGRGAYEQYF TGTGCCAGCAGCCTTGGACGTGGGGCCTACGAGCAGTACTTC
few NA TRBJ2-3 TRBV27 CASGWGSPDTQYF TGTGCCAGCGGGTGGGGTAGTCCAGATACGCAGTATTTT
NA TRBD1 TRBJ2-6 TRBV5-8 CASRLGTGLSGANVLTF TGTGCCAGCAGATTGGGGACAGGGCTTTCTGGGGCCAACGTCCTGACTTTC
few NA TRBJ2-7 TRBV6-6 CASSYLKAYEQYF TGTGCCAGCAGTTACTTGAAGGCCTACGAGCAGTACTTC
NA NA TRBJ1-5 TRBV5-6 CASSLSGRGKPQHF TGTGCCAGCAGCTTGTCAGGGAGGGGAAAGCCCCAGCATTTT
many TRBD1 TRBJ1-2 TRBV7-9 CASSSPRQGSYGYTF TGTGCCAGCAGCTCGCCTCGACAGGGCTCCTATGGCTACACCTTC
NA TRBD2 TRBJ2-1 TRBV4-3 CASSPTGLAENNEQFF TGCGCCAGCAGCCCCACTGGACTAGCGGAAAACAATGAGCAGTTCTTC
few TRBD1 TRBJ1-1 TRBV5-6 CASSFLGQGFGFTEAFF TGTGCCAGCAGCTTTTTGGGACAGGGATTCGGGTTCACTGAAGCTTTCTTT